These 19 T cell receptor beta chains were all obtained from the same sample, sequenced in a study of CD8 T cells in ankylosing spondylitis. One entry per CDR3 protein, called by TCRdb with MiXCR from the 5' RACE reads. Among about 270,000 distinct CDR3 sequences listed, about 30% were seen once. The material sequenced was blood, either unsorted or a sorted T cell fraction (not recorded which). The receptors originated from a male donor with ankylosing spondylitis or in good health (not recorded which).

The V call is TRBV10-3, the J call TRBJ1-4; D perhaps matches TRBD1 (5 bases). The germline V and J ends were trimmed by 2 bases and 4 bases, with 8 bases remaining between them. This CDR3 has 14 amino acids. Germline CDR1 ENHRY, CDR2 SYGVKD. For the CDR3, the DNA is TGTGCCATCAGTGAGCGGGGGGATAATGAAAAACTGTTTTTT. Translation gives CAISERGDNEKLFF.

The CDR3 nucleotides are TGCAGTGCTAGAGATAGGAGGGGATCCTACAATGAGCAGTTCTTC. Its protein product is CSARDRRGSYNEQFF. The chain couples TRBV20-1 to TRBJ2-1, with a weak D call TRBD2 (6 bases). CDR3 length equals 15 residues. The germline V and J ends were trimmed by 0 bases and 1 base, with 10 bases remaining between them. The germline V gene encodes CDR1 DFQATT and CDR2 SNEGSKA (reference sequence).

The rearrangement links TRBV5-1 to TRBJ2-1, with TRBD2 matching 10 bases. The CDR3 is made up of 17 amino acids. Per germline, CDR1 SGHRS and CDR2 YFSETQ. V shed 4 bases and J 7 bases; nucleotides not matched to a gene: 14. CDR3 nucleotide sequence: TGCGCCAGCAGCGGGCTAGCGGGGGCCTCTTTTGGTAATGAGCAGTTCTTC. This codes for CASSGLAGASFGNEQFF.

This clonotype showed up many times. The chain carries TRBV20-1 and TRBJ2-7; tentative D call: TRBD1 (6 bases). This CDR3 has 14 amino acids. Germline V gene sequence: CDR1 DFQATT, CDR2 SNEGSKA (reference sequence). Trimming stripped 1 base from V and 1 base from J, with 11 bases between. DNA for the CDR3: TGCAGTGCTAGAGGAGGTCAGGGGTCCTACGAGCAGTACTTC. Protein: CSARGGQGSYEQYF.

This clonotype was seen a handful of times. The chain joins TRBV6-1 to TRBJ2-7; 8 bases fit TRBD2. This CDR3 comprises 17 residues. Germline values: CDR1 MNHNS, CDR2 SASEGT. V lost 5 bases to trimming and J lost 0 bases; unmatched junction nucleotides: 12. The CDR3 region is CASSPSAGGGFSYEQYF. CDR3 nucleotide sequence: TGTGCCAGCAGTCCATCCGCTGGCGGGGGGTTCTCCTACGAGCAGTACTTC.

The table lists this clonotype with a few counts. The chain is built from TRBV7-9 and TRBJ1-2; D not resolved. Germline assignment: CDR1 SEHNR and CDR2 FQNEAQ (reference sequence). V shed 5 bases and J shed 3 bases, with 10 bases lying between them. CDR3 length: 13 residues. CDR3 sequence: CASSQDGDYGYTF. Written as DNA, the CDR3 is TGTGCCAGCAGCCAGGACGGGGACTATGGCTACACCTTC.

J is TRBJ2-7 and V is TRBV5-6; 9 bases match TRBD1. Germline lookup yields CDR1 SGHDT and CDR2 YYEEEE. V shed 2 bases, J shed 7 bases, and the junction held 16 bases outside the gene matches. The CDR3 totals 17 residues. CDR3 amino acids: CASSFLKTGTGFGEQYF. The CDR3 nucleotides read TGTGCCAGCAGCTTCCTTAAAACCGGGACAGGGTTCGGGGAGCAGTACTTC. Drawing the rest from reference TRBV5-6 and TRBJ2-7, the complete variable domain is DAGVTQSPTHLIKTRGQQVTLRCSPKSGHDTVSWYQQALGQGPQFIFQYYEEEERQRGNFPDRFSGHQFPNYSSELNVNALLLGDSALYLCASSFLKTGTGFGEQYFGPGTRLTVT.

The V call is TRBV20-1, the J call TRBJ2-5; D might be TRBD1 (5 bases). There are 15 residues in the CDR3. Between the trimmed V and J ends, which lost 6 bases and 5 bases, there was a span of 22 bases. Germline CDR1 DFQATT, CDR2 SNEGSKA (reference sequence). The CDR3 here is CSATGVGLEDETQYF. CDR3 in DNA: TGCAGTGCCACTGGAGTGGGGCTTGAAGACGAGACCCAGTACTTC.

The J gene is TRBJ2-5, the V gene TRBV28, with 8 bases identical to TRBD1. Germline trimming cut 1 base from V and 4 bases from J; bases unmatched to any gene: 2. The CDR3 has 14 residues. The germline V gene has CDR1 MDHEN and CDR2 SYDVKM. DNA for the CDR3: TGTGCCAGCAGTTTATATACAGGGGGAGAGACCCAGTACTTC. Protein: CASSLYTGGETQYF.

The gene calls are TRBV6-4 and TRBJ2-5; D is possibly TRBD1 (6 bases). The CDR3 runs 17 residues. The V end was cut by 4 bases, the J end by 4 bases, with 22 bases between. Per germline, CDR1 MRHNA and CDR2 SNTAGT. The CDR3 spells CASSAPSGTQIGETQYF. CDR3 DNA sequence: TGTGCCAGCAGTGCCCCTTCCGGGACACAAATTGGAGAGACCCAGTACTTC.

The chain couples TRBV20-1 to TRBJ2-1, with 9 bases lining up with TRBD2. Per germline, CDR1 DFQATT and CDR2 SNEGSKA (reference sequence). V trimming: 2 bases; J trimming: 4 bases; junction bases outside the gene matches: 9. CDR3 size: 16 residues. The CDR3 coding sequence is TGCAGTGCTAGAACACTAGCGGGCGACTATTACAATGAGCAGTTCTTC. Residues: CSARTLAGDYYNEQFF.

The rearrangement uses TRBV30 and TRBJ1-2; 7 bases are a match to TRBD1. Germline trimming cut 6 bases from V and 8 bases from J; bases unmatched to any gene: 6. In germline, CDR1 is GTSNPN, CDR2 SVGIG (reference sequence). The CDR3 contains 11 residues. As DNA, the CDR3 is TGTGCCTGCTCGACAGGGTACGGCTACACCTTC. The encoded protein is CACSTGYGYTF.

V gene TRBV20-1 combines with J gene TRBJ2-1; 9 bases map to TRBD2. In germline, CDR1 is DFQATT, CDR2 SNEGSKA (reference sequence). This CDR3 region has 14 residues. V was clipped by 3 bases and J by 2 bases; unmatched bases: 2. The CDR3 reads CSASKRGAYNEQFF. The CDR3 DNA follows: TGCAGTGCTAGTAAGCGGGGGGCCTACAATGAGCAGTTCTTC.

This clonotype has at least ten counts. Written as DNA, the CDR3 is TGTGCCAGCAGCTTTAGCGGGGGGGCGGAGACCCAGTACTTC. It yields the protein CASSFSGGAETQYF. The chain combines TRBV6-5 with TRBJ2-5; TRBD2 agrees at 11 bases. The CDR3 contains 14 residues. Trimming cost V 6 bases and J 5 bases; bases outside gene matches: 5. CDR1 is MNHEY, CDR2 SVGAGI, per germline.

This clonotype was seen a handful of times. The chain employs TRBV20-1 and TRBJ2-5; D remains unclear. Trimming removed 1 base from V and 2 bases from J, with 8 bases in between. Per the germline V gene, CDR1 is DFQATT and CDR2 is SNEGSKA (reference sequence). The CDR3 covers 13 residues. The CDR3 DNA follows: TGCAGTGCTAGAGTTAAAGATCAAGAGACCCAGTACTTC. Amino acids: CSARVKDQETQYF.

The chain joins TRBV20-1 to TRBJ1-1, with D possibly matching TRBD1 (5 bases). The CDR3 spans 13 residues. The germline V gene has CDR1 DFQATT and CDR2 SNEGSKA (reference sequence). V lost 1 base and J lost 6, with 12 bases in between. The CDR3 bases are TGCAGTGCTAGAGGACAGCTAAACCCTGAAGCTTTCTTT. It is translated as CSARGQLNPEAFF.

The DNA for the CDR3 is TGCGCCAGCAGACCCGATTCTAGCACAGATACGCAGTATTTT. Amino acid sequence: CASRPDSSTDTQYF. The chain recombines TRBV5-1 with TRBJ2-3, with unresolved D. Deletions cut 5 bases from V and 0 bases from J, with 10 bases between. The CDR3 is 14 residues long. CDR1 and CDR2 from the germline V gene are SGHRS and YFSETQ.

The genes are TRBV12-3 or TRBV12-4 and TRBJ1-2; TRBD1 is a possible D gene (6 bases). V dropped 2 bases and J dropped 2 bases, with 9 bases sitting between them. The CDR3 covers 14 residues. CDR3 sequence: CASSLTGGNYGYTF. Written as DNA, the CDR3 is TGTGCCAGCAGTTTAACCGGGGGCAACTATGGCTACACCTTC.

The DNA of the CDR3 is TGCGCCAGCAGTGACGATCCACTCGGGGGGAACACCGGGGAGCTGTTTTTT. Translated, it gives CASSDDPLGGNTGELFF. V usage is TRBV10-1 and J usage is TRBJ2-2; D possibly corresponds to TRBD2 (6 bases). CDR1 is WNHNN and CDR2 is SYGVQD in the germline V gene (reference sequence). This CDR3 is 17 amino acids long. V dropped 3 bases and J dropped 1 base, with 15 bases sitting between them.